Listed below are T cell receptor beta chains from one sample, sequenced in a study of T cell changes during pregnancy in multiple sclerosis. The table came from immunoSEQ multiplex PCR; TCRdb's copy has only in-frame clones and leaves some out. The sample contains tens of thousands of clones, about 94% of which appear only once. The sample was peripheral blood, taken in the third trimester of pregnancy. These receptors were taken from a female donor with multiple sclerosis, enrolled in a pregnancy study. The CDR3 runs from the conserved cysteine through the conserved F or W. A D gene is named only where the DNA matches it firmly. Size values are once, few and many counts, or a class for expanded clones, and some rows have none.

>NA|NA|TRBV15|TRBJ2-7
TGTGCCACCAGCAGAGATCCCTTGTTCGAGCAGTACTTC
CATSRDPLFEQYF
>NA|TRBD2|TRBV29-1|TRBJ2-1
TGCAGCGCCGGGGGGGACTCCTACAATGAGCAGTTCTTC
CSAGGDSYNEQFF
>NA|TRBD2|TRBV9|TRBJ2-2
TGTGCCAGCAGCGTTAGCGGGGGGGACACCGGGGAGCTGTTTTTT
CASSVSGGDTGELFF
>NA|NA|TRBV19|TRBJ1-1
TGTGCCAGTAGTATCACCACCGGGGGAGGGAACACTGAAGCTTTCTTT
CASSITTGGGNTEAFF
>once|NA|TRBV5-6|TRBJ2-3
TGTGCCAGCAGCTTGGTGGGCAGGGAAAGCACAGATACGCAGTATTTT
CASSLVGRESTDTQYF
>NA|NA|TRBV5-5|TRBJ1-5
TGTGCCAGCAGCCGGACTGAGAATCAGCCCCAGCATTTT
CASSRTENQPQHF
>NA|NA|TRBV5-5|TRBJ1-6
TGTGCCAGCAGCTTGCAAGGGGAATCAGGTTCACCCCTCCACTTT
CASSLQGESGSPLHF
>NA|TRBD1|TRBV19|TRBJ1-1
TGTGCCAGTACCCACAGGGGGCCACCTCGAGTGAACACTGAAGCTTTCTTT
CASTHRGPPRVNTEAFF
>NA|TRBD2|TRBV9|TRBJ2-3
TGTGCCAGCAGCCCGGTCCTCCTAGCGGGGGGACGGGGAACAGATACGCAGTATTTT
CASSPVLLAGGRGTDTQYF
>once|NA|TRBV21-1|TRBJ2-2
TGTGCCAGTCGCCGGACCGGGGAGCTGTTTTTT
CASRRTGELFF
>once|TRBD1|TRBV15|TRBJ2-3
TGTGCCACCAGCATCGGACAGGGTAGTACAGATACGCAGTATTTT
CATSIGQGSTDTQYF
>NA|TRBD1|TRBV4-2|TRBJ2-1
TGTGCCAGCAGCCAGGAGGGACAGGGTCAATACAATGAGCAGTTCTTC
CASSQEGQGQYNEQFF
>once|TRBD2|TRBV5-6|TRBJ2-1
TGTGCCAGCAGCTTGGGTCCCGGGGGGGCCACTGAGCAGTTCTTC
CASSLGPGGATEQFF
>few|NA|TRBV14|TRBJ1-1
TGTGCCAGCAGCCAACCAGGGGCTGAAGCTGAAGCTTTCTTT
CASSQPGAEAEAFF
>NA|TRBD2|TRBV5-6|TRBJ2-5
TGTGCCAGCAGCTTGGCCCCCGGGACTACCATCCAAGAGACCCAGTACTTC
CASSLAPGTTIQETQYF
>NA|NA|TRBV9|TRBJ2-7
TGTGCCAGCAGCGTAGAAGGGGGAAGCTCCTACGAGCAGTACTTC
CASSVEGGSSYEQYF
>NA|TRBD2|TRBV5-1|TRBJ2-7
TGCGCCAGCAGCTTGGCTAGCGGGGGTTTAGTGGGCGAGCAGTACTTC
CASSLASGGLVGEQYF
>NA|NA|TRBV5-1|TRBJ1-4
TGCGCCAGCAGCCACACGACAGGATTTAATGAAAAACTGTTTTTT
CASSHTTGFNEKLFF
>NA|NA|TRBV5-5|TRBJ1-4
TGTGCCAGCAGCTTTGACGGGGTCGGAAAACTGTTTTTT
CASSFDGVGKLFF
>NA|NA|TRBV6-1|TRBJ1-2
TGTGCCAGCACGGGGGGGCCCGATGGCTACACCTTC
CASTGGPDGYTF
>NA|TRBD2|TRBV19|TRBJ2-3
TGTGCCAGTAGTATAGAGGGGAGGGCTATGGGTACGCAGTATTTT
CASSIEGRAMGTQYF
>NA|TRBD1|TRBV6-5|TRBJ2-7
TGTGCCAGCAGCGGACAGGGAATCTACGAGCAGTACTTC
CASSGQGIYEQYF
>NA|NA|TRBV28|TRBJ2-7
TGTGCCAGCAGTTGGGGGGCCTACGAGCAGTACTTC
CASSWGAYEQYF
>NA|NA|TRBV20-1|TRBJ1-1
TGCAGAGCCTGGGGGGGCTCTGAAGCTTTCTTT
CRAWGGSEAFF
>NA|TRBD1|TRBV6-5|TRBJ2-4
TGTGCCAGCAGTCCACAGGGGGAGGCATACATTCAGTACTTC
CASSPQGEAYIQYF
>NA|TRBD2|TRBV18|TRBJ2-7
TGTGCCAGCTCCCAAAGCGGGATCGGAGAGCAGTACTTC
CASSQSGIGEQYF
>NA|NA|TRBV19|TRBJ2-7
TGTGCCAGTAGGCCCAGCGAATCATCCACCTACGAGCAGTACTTC
CASRPSESSTYEQYF
>NA|TRBD2|TRBV6-5|TRBJ2-1
TGTGCCAGCACCCTGAGCGGGGGGACCCACAATGAGCAGTTCTTC
CASTLSGGTHNEQFF
>NA|TRBD2|TRBV10-3|TRBJ2-2
TGTGCCATAGACGGGGGGGCCATCACCGGGGAGCTGTTTTTT
CAIDGGAITGELFF
>NA|TRBD2|TRBV5-6|TRBJ2-2
TGTGCCAGCAGCTGGGGAGGGGACACCGGGGAGCTGTTTTTT
CASSWGGDTGELFF
>NA|NA|TRBV6-4|TRBJ1-5
TGTGCCAGCAGTGACGGGGAGAGAAGCAATCAGCCCCAGCATTTT
CASSDGERSNQPQHF
>NA|NA|TRBV5-6|TRBJ2-7
TGTGCCAGCAGCTTGTCCGGGAACGAGCAGTACTTC
CASSLSGNEQYF
>once|TRBD1|TRBV5-8|TRBJ2-7
TGTGCCAGCAGCTTGGGGGACAGGGTGGACTACGAGCAGTACTTC
CASSLGDRVDYEQYF
>NA|TRBD1|TRBV27|TRBJ1-2
TGTGCCAGCAGTATCGACAGGGTAAACTATGGCTACACCTTC
CASSIDRVNYGYTF
>NA|NA|TRBV19|TRBJ2-3
TGTGCCAGTAGTATTACGGGGAGCACAGATACGCAGTATTTT
CASSITGSTDTQYF
>NA|TRBD1|TRBV27|TRBJ2-1
TGTGCCAGCAGCCCCGACTCTGGACAGGGGGCTGGCAATGAGCAGTTCTTC
CASSPDSGQGAGNEQFF
>NA|NA|TRBV7-8|TRBJ2-5
TGTGCCAGTGCCCGCTTGAGTATAGTGGAGACCCAGTACTTC
CASARLSIVETQYF